This entry describes one T cell receptor (beta chain). Its antigen is not known. The CDR3 contains 16 residues. Germline-derived CDR1 and CDR2 are MDHEN and SYDVKM. The V and J ends lost 2 bases and 3 bases respectively, with 14 bases between them. This specimen comes from a study of cytomegalovirus exposure and HLA in healthy donors. Findings of the study overall: Specificity of a few CMV-associated chains for CMV antigens was verified in vitro.

In the PCR, 60 Vbeta and 13 Jbeta primers were used. Measured with immunoSEQ multiplex PCR; TCRdb has only the in-frame clones, and not every one. This sample has about 110,000 clones, with approximately 80% found just once. Sequencing was carried out using PBMCs. This receptor was identified in an older woman in good health and CMV-seropositive. The chain is built from TRBV28 and TRBJ2-1; D is perhaps TRBD1 (5 bases). The CDR3 protein is CASSLEGARRYNEQFF. The CDR3, as DNA: TGTGCCAGCAGTTTAGAAGGGGCCCGGCGCTACAATGAGCAGTTCTTC.